This T cell receptor beta chain originates from a study of shared clonotypes between healthy human individuals. Regarding the study as a whole: Relative to their counterparts shared across all four donors, non-shared clonotypes exhibited diminished generation probabilities.

Investigators spread the genomic DNA of each subset evenly over several immunoSEQ plates. The repertoire was sequenced with immunoSEQ multiplex PCR; TCRdb's copy has only in-frame clones and lacks some. This sample carries roughly 500,000 clones, about 96% of them seen once, and the ten largest clones take about 0.059%. This CDR3 region has 13 residues. Germline V CDR1 and CDR2: SQVTM, ANQGSEA. V gave up 7 bases and J gave up 0 bases, with 10 bases separating them. As concerns this clone: Its specificity is not known.

Sequencing was carried out using naive CD4+ T cells sorted from blood. As for subset: CD45RA+ positively selected. This clonotype was sampled from a woman younger than 45 in good health. The genes are TRBV29-1 and TRBJ1-5; no firm D call. The CDR3 loop reads CSASSGSNQPQHF. The CDR3 nucleotides are TGCAGCGCCTCGTCGGGTAGCAATCAGCCCCAGCATTTT.